This TCR beta chain was captured by sequencing in a study of blood T cell repertoires in COVID-19. The overall study: Specimens from acute and convalescent COVID-19 originated in the United States, Italy and Spain.

V was cut by 0 bases and J by 0 bases, with 11 bases left in between. This CDR3 contains 16 residues. Germline values: CDR1 MGHRA, CDR2 YSYEKL. Profiled with immunoSEQ multiplex PCR; TCRdb holds only in-frame clones, not every one. The sample lists fewer than 350,000 clones, around 85% occurring once. The receptor's source is a woman aged 25 to 45 with COVID-19, enrolled during active disease. The sample comprised peripheral blood. The genes are TRBV4-1 and TRBJ1-2; perhaps TRBD1 as D (5 bases). The CDR3 spells CASSQDRQRANYGYTF. CDR3 DNA: TGCGCCAGCAGCCAAGATAGACAGAGAGCTAACTATGGCTACACCTTC.